This entry describes one T cell receptor beta chain. Its antigen is as yet unknown. Trimming pared 1 base from V and 9 bases from J, leaving 14 bases between. CDR3 size: 14 residues. Germline CDR1 SGHKS, CDR2 YYEKEE (reference sequence). The authors divided CD4+ cells into CD45RA+ naive and CD45RA-negative memory subsets. This record comes from a study of shared clonotypes between healthy human individuals. Profiling relied on immunoSEQ multiplex PCR, and the TCRdb table lists in-frame clones only, not all of them. The sample records approximately 1,500,000 clones, approximately 98% being singletons. Findings of the study overall: Sorted-subset sequencing, rarefaction showed, was incomplete despite large depth. Non-shared clonotypes had lower generation probabilities than clonotypes shared by all four sorted-subset donors.

The TCR sequence derives from a man between 25 and 39 years old in good health. The chain links TRBV5-5 to TRBJ2-1, with D possibly TRBD2 on 5 matching bases. Sequenced material: naive CD4+ T cells sorted from blood. The subset: CD45RA+ positively selected. This CDR3 reads CASSLQVYEGEQFF. CDR3 sequence (DNA): TGTGCCAGCAGCTTGCAGGTCTATGAGGGTGAGCAGTTCTTC.